This is a list of T cell receptor beta chains from one sample in a study of T cell responses to AZD1222 COVID-19 vaccine. Method: immunoSEQ multiplex PCR; TCRdb's copy keeps in-frame clones and lacks some. The sample contains over 60,000 clones, around 86% of which appear only once. The material sequenced was peripheral blood, taken on day 0 of AZD1222 vaccination. The receptor source for this set is an adult in good health. The conserved cysteine and the conserved F or W are not part of the CDR3 here. Fields, in order: CDR3 protein, V gene, clone size. Size is omitted from some rows. Given values are once, few, many or a class for expanded clones.

ASSLEELGGRPDTEAF	TRBV5-1	NA
ASSPDSGGGYT	TRBV18	NA
ASSQSEGDRQPQH	TRBV4-1	NA
ASSLFLNTEAF	TRBV28	NA
AISESQGKEKLF	TRBV10-3	NA
AISRGETYGYT	TRBV10-3	NA
ASSPGLITDTQY	TRBV5-1	NA
ASSDRGVVTDTQY	TRBV6-2/TRBV6-3	NA
ASSLVSETQY	TRBV7-8	NA
ASSNHSEQDHSPLH	TRBV21-1	NA
ASSSPLGGAWRTNEKLF	TRBV7-9	NA
ASSQVDRDYGYT	TRBV3-1/TRBV3-2	NA
ASSEGSYNEQF	TRBV10-2	NA
ASSGDGPYEQY	TRBV6-5	once
AIVGDTEAF	TRBV10-3	NA
ASTGAVGDTQY	TRBV12-3/TRBV12-4	NA
ASSRAGGRGGYEQY	TRBV3-1/TRBV3-2	NA
ASNEGAVYNSPLH	TRBV7-9	NA
ASTPARRTDTQY	TRBV6-5	once
ASSPAGTVEGYT	TRBV5-1	once
SVEKGVDYGYT	TRBV29-1	few
ATSFRDKDTEAF	TRBV10-3	NA